The subject of this entry is one T cell receptor beta chain. These data originate in a study of T cell changes during pregnancy in multiple sclerosis. The CDR3 sequence is 14 residues long. Trimming took off 1 base at V and 5 bases at J, with 12 bases between the two ends. Germline CDR1 MNHEY, CDR2 SMNVEV (reference sequence). Using immunoSEQ multiplex PCR, the repertoire was profiled, and TCRdb retains in-frame clones only, with some absent. Of about 22,000 clones in the sample, approximately 92% are singletons; the top ten hold less than 7.5%. The chain links TRBV27 to TRBJ2-7; a possible D gene is TRBD1 (6 bases). The specimen was CD8+ T cells from peripheral blood mononuclear cells, collected in the third trimester of pregnancy. This sequence was found in a female donor with multiple sclerosis, enrolled in a pregnancy study. The CDR3 here is CASSLLGRGHEQYF. The CDR3 DNA is TGTGCCAGCAGTTTATTGGGCAGGGGCCACGAGCAGTACTTC.